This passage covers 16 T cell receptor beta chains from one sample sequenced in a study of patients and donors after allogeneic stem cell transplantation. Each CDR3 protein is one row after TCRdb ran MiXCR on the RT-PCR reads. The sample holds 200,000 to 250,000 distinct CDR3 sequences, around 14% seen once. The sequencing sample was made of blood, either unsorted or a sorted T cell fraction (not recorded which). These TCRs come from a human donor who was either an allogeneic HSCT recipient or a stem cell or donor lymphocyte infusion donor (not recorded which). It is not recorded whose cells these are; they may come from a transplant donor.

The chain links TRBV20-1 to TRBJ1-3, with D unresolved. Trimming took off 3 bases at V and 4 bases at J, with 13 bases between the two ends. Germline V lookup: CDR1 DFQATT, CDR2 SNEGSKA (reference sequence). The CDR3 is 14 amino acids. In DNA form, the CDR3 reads TGCAGTGCTAGGCGGAGTGCGGTAGGAAACACCATATATTTT. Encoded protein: CSARRSAVGNTIYF.

The CDR3 DNA is TGTGCCAGCAGCGCCGCCGGGAGCCCCGGGGGTCAGCCCCAGCATTTT. Protein: CASSAAGSPGGQPQHF. This chain joins TRBV2 and TRBJ1-5; D may be TRBD1 (5 bases). CDR1 and CDR2 from the germline V gene are SNHLY and FYNNEI. Trimming stripped 6 bases from V and 6 bases from J, with 21 bases between. The CDR3 covers 16 residues.

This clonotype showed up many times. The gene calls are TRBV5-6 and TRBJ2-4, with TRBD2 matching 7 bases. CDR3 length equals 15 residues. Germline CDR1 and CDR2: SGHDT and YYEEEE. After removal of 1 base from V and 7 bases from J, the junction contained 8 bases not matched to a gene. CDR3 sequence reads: CASSLLTSEVNIQYF. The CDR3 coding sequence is TGTGCCAGCAGCTTGTTAACTAGCGAAGTGAACATTCAGTACTTC.

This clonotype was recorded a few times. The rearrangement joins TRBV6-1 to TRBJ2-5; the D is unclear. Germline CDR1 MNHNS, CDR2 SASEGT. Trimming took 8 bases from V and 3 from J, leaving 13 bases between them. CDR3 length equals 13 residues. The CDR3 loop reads CASQPEWEETQYF. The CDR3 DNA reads TGTGCCAGCCAGCCCGAATGGGAAGAGACCCAGTACTTC.

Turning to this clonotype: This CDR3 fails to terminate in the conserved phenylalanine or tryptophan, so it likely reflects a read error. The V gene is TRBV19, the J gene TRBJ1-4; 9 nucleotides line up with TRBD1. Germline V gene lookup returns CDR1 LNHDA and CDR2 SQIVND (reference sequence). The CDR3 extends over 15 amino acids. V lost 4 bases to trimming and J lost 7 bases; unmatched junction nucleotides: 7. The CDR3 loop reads CASSTPGTGSEKLFI. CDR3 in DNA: TGTGCCAGTAGTACCCCCGGGACAGGGAGTGAAAAACTGTTTATT.

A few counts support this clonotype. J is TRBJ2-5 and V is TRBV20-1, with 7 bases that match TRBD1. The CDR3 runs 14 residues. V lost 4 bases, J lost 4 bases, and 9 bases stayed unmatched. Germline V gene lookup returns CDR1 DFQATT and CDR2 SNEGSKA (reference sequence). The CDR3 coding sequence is TGCAGTGCTACCATGACAGGGATCCGAGAGACCCAGTACTTC. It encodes CSATMTGIRETQYF.

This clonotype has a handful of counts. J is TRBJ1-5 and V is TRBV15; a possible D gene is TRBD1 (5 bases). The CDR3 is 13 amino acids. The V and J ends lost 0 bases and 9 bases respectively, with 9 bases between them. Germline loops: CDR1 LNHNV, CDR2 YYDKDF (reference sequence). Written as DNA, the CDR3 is TGTGCCACCAGCAGAGATCGGGGCCGGCCCCAGCATTTT. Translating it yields CATSRDRGRPQHF.

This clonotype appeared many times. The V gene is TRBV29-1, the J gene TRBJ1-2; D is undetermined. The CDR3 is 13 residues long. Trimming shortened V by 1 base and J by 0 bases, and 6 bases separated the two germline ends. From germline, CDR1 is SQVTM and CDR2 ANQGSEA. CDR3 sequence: CSVEVIANYGYTF. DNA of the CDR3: TGCAGCGTTGAAGTAATAGCTAACTATGGCTACACCTTC.

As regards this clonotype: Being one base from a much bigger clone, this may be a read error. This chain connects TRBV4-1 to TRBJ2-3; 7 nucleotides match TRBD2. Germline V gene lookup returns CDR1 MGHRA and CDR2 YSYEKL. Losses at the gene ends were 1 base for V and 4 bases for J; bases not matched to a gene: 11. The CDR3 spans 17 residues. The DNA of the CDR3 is TGCGCCAGCAGCCAAGTCTCACTAGTGGGAGGGTCAGATACGCAGTATTTT. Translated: CASSQVSLVGGSDTQYF.

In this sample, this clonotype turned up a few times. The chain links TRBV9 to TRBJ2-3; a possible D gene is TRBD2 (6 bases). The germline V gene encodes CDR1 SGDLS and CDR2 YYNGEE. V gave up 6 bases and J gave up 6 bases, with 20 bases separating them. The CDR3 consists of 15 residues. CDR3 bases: TGTGCCAGCACCCCGCGAGGCGCTCGGGGGGATACGCAGTATTTT. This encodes CASTPRGARGDTQYF. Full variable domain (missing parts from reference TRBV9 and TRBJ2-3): DSGVTQTPKHLITATGQRVTLRCSPRSGDLSVYWYQQSLDQGLQFLIQYYNGEERAKGNILERFSAQQFPDLHSELNLSSLELGDSALYFCASTPRGARGDTQYFGPGTRLTVL.

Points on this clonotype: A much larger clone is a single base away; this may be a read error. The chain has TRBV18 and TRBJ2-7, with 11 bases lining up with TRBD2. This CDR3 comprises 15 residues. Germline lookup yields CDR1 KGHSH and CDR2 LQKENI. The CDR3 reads CSSSPGTSGSYEQYF. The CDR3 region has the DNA TGTTCCAGCTCACCCGGGACTAGCGGATCCTACGAGCAGTACTTC.

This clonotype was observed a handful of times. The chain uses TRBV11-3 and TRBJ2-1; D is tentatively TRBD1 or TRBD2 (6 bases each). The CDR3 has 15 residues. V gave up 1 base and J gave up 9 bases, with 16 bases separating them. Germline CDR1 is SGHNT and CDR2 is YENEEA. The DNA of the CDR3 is TGTGCCAGCAGCTTAGTTGGGTTCGGAGGGGGTGAGCAGTTCTTC. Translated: CASSLVGFGGGEQFF.

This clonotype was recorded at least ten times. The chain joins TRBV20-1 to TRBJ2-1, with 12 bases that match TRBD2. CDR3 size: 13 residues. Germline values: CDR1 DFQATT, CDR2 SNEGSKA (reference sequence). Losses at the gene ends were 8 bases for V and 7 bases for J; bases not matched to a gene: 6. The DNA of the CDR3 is TGCAGTTTCGGACTAGCGGGGTCGAATGAGCAGTTCTTC. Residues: CSFGLAGSNEQFF.

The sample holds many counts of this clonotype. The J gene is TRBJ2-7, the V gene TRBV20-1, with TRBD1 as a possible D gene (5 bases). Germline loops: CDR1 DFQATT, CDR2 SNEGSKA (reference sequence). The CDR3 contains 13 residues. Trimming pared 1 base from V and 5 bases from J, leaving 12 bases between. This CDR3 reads CSARGAGYNEQYF. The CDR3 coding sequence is TGCAGTGCTAGAGGGGCAGGGTACAACGAGCAGTACTTC.

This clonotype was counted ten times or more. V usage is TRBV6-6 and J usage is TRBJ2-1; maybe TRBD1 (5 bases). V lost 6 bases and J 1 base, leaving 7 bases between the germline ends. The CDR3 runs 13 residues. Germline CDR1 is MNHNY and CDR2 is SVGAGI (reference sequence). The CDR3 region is CASSRTSYNEQFF. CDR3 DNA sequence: TGTGCCAGCAGCAGGACATCCTACAATGAGCAGTTCTTC.

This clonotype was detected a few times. The CDR3 nucleotides read TGTGCCAGCAGCTTAGCATCCATTAATGAAAAACTGTTTTTT. The encoded protein is CASSLASINEKLFF. The V gene is TRBV7-9, the J gene TRBJ1-4; D unclear. The CDR3 has 14 amino acids. The germline V and J ends were trimmed by 0 bases and 4 bases, with 6 bases remaining between them. Germline V gives CDR1 SEHNR, CDR2 FQNEAQ (reference sequence). Together with reference TRBV7-9 and TRBJ1-4, the CDR3 gives the full variable domain: DTGVSQNPRHKITKRGQNVTFRCDPISEHNRLYWYRQTLGQGPEFLTYFQNEAQLEKSRLLSDRFSAERPKGSFSTLEIQRTEQGDSAMYLCASSLASINEKLFFGSGTQLSVL.